This note documents a single T cell receptor (beta chain) sequence. Germline trimming cut 6 bases from V and 7 bases from J; bases unmatched to any gene: 8. Germline CDR1 WSHSY, CDR2 SAAADI. The CDR3 totals 15 residues. The data are from a study of blood T cell repertoires in COVID-19. Data came from immunoSEQ multiplex PCR; TCRdb stores just in-frame clones and leaves some out. The repertoire holds some 200,000 clones, with 88% as singletons. The genes are TRBV10-2 and TRBJ2-1; 11 bases line up with TRBD2. The specimen sequenced was PBMCs or T cells enriched from blood (not recorded which). The sequence came from a woman aged 25 to 39 who had recovered from COVID-19. Here the CDR3 DNA reads TGCGCCAGCAGGGTAGCGGGGGGGCGAATAAATGAGCAGTTCTTC. It is translated as CASRVAGGRINEQFF.